This record covers a single T cell receptor beta chain. The antigen is unknown. These data originate in a study of T cells expressing NK-cell markers. The cDNA for TCR beta came from 5'RACE template switching with UMIs. TCRdb processed the 5' RACE reads again and assigns one entry to each CDR3 protein, with no DNA. This table holds about 390,000 distinct CDR3 sequences. General observations from the study: Leadership of the CD3+CD56-NKG2C+ fraction also belonged to these clonotypes in a handful of donors. As a fraction of CD8+ T cells, dominant NKG2C+ clonotypes reached about 1.0-7.5% in over 5 donors.

This CDR3 spans 16 amino acids. Per germline, CDR1 SGHAT and CDR2 FQNNGV. The sequencing input was blood T cells: a sorted CD56 or NKG2C T cell subset, CD4+ or CD8+ T cells, or bulk PBMC T cells (not recorded which). The sequence was obtained from a woman in her forties or fifties in good health. The chain couples TRBV11-2 to TRBJ2-1; the D call from TCRdb, TRBD1, cannot be confirmed without DNA. The CDR3 sequence: CASSLALAGDYNEQFF.